These 11 T cell receptor beta chains were all obtained from the same sample, sequenced in a study of blood T cell repertoires in COVID-19 (dated by TCRdb to the early 2020s). The library was prepared using the immunoSEQ multiplex PCR assay. In TCRdb, the immuneACCESS table is reduced to in-frame sequences with V and J assigned. These tables do not hold every clone; where another copy was compared, an unresolved V gene accounts for under half, and the others remain unexplained. The sample profile shows 130,000 or so clones; 85% to 90% of them were found once. Together, the top ten hold almost 8.5% of the sample. Input material: peripheral blood. The source is a woman aged 55-75 years with acute or convalescent COVID-19.

V and J are TRBV2 and TRBJ2-7; 10 positions agree with TRBD1. Germline trimming cut 4 bases from V and 3 bases from J; bases unmatched to any gene: 6. The CDR3 length is 15 residues. Germline assignment: CDR1 SNHLY and CDR2 FYNNEI. For the CDR3, the DNA is TGTGCCAGCAGTGCGGACAGGGGGAGGAACTACGAGCAGTACTTC. It translates to CASSADRGRNYEQYF.

This clone was recorded at least ten times. The CDR3 DNA reads as TGTGCCAGCAGCAACCGCGGTGGCTACACCTTC. This encodes CASSNRGGYTF. The V and J genes are TRBV11-2 and TRBJ1-2; D not certain. Germline V gene lookup returns CDR1 SGHAT and CDR2 FQNNGV. The V and J ends lost 5 bases and 7 bases respectively, with 8 bases between them. The CDR3 loop spans 11 amino acids.

J is TRBJ1-1 and V is TRBV11-3, with D unresolved. This CDR3 is 14 amino acids long. The germline V gene has CDR1 SGHNT and CDR2 YENEEA. V lost 1 base and J 7 bases, leaving 13 bases between the germline ends. CDR3 DNA: TGTGCCAGCAGCTTAGGGTCCATCTCGAGTGAAGCTTTCTTT. Translation: CASSLGSISSEAFF.

J is TRBJ2-5 and V is TRBV20-1; D uncertain. V dropped 3 bases and J dropped 0 bases, with 11 bases sitting between them. The CDR3 totals 14 residues. Germline V lookup: CDR1 DFQATT, CDR2 SNEGSKA (reference sequence). For the CDR3, the DNA is TGCAGTGCTAGTTACAGTGACCACCAAGAGACCCAGTACTTC. It encodes CSASYSDHQETQYF.

This clone appeared a few times. This rearrangement joins TRBV5-1 to TRBJ1-1, with D perhaps TRBD1 (5 bases). Germline loops: CDR1 SGHRS, CDR2 YFSETQ. The CDR3 has 14 amino acids. The V end was cut by 4 bases, the J end by 2 bases, with 12 bases between. The DNA of the CDR3 is TGCGCCAGCAGCCTCTACGACAGTAACACTGAAGCTTTCTTT. Encoded protein: CASSLYDSNTEAFF.

The chain employs TRBV14 and TRBJ1-2, with 7 positions matching TRBD1. Unmatched junction bases numbered 5, after V lost 4 bases and J lost 6 bases. Germline assignment: CDR1 SGHDN and CDR2 FVKESK. The CDR3 runs to 13 residues. The CDR3: CASSPRTGDGYTF. In DNA form, the CDR3 reads TGTGCCAGCAGCCCCCGGACAGGAGATGGCTACACCTTC.

The genes are TRBV10-3 and TRBJ1-2, with D possibly being TRBD1 (6 bases). Trimming cost V 4 bases and J 4 bases, with 10 bases left between them. The germline V gene encodes CDR1 ENHRY and CDR2 SYGVKD. The CDR3 length is 13 residues. The CDR3 loop reads CAISGGLGYGYTF. The CDR3 bases are TGTGCCATCAGTGGGGGGCTTGGCTATGGCTACACCTTC.

The V and J genes are TRBV5-1 and TRBJ1-4; 8 positions match TRBD1. V lost 4 bases to trimming and J lost 3 bases; unmatched junction nucleotides: 8. The CDR3 has 16 amino acids. Germline assignment: CDR1 SGHRS and CDR2 YFSETQ. The CDR3 DNA follows: TGCGCCAGCAGCGGGGGCAGGGGGCGTGCTAATGAAAAACTGTTTTTT. This encodes CASSGGRGRANEKLFF.

This clone showed up just once. The V call is TRBV28, the J call TRBJ1-2; possibly TRBD1 for D (5 bases). CDR3 size: 15 residues. The germline CDR1 and CDR2 sequences are MDHEN and SYDVKM. Trimming stripped 6 bases from V and 6 bases from J, with 20 bases between. The CDR3 here is CASRTAGGEGNGYTF. In nucleotides, the CDR3 is TGTGCCAGCAGGACCGCGGGGGGAGAGGGAAATGGCTACACCTTC.

This rearrangement joins TRBV6-5 to TRBJ2-1; TRBD2 agrees at 9 bases. The CDR3 extends over 13 amino acids. CDR1 is MNHEY and CDR2 is SVGAGI in the germline V gene. The V segment lost 6 bases and the J segment 7 bases; nucleotides outside the gene matches: 4. The CDR3 bases are TGTGCCAGCAGGGCGGGGGGGTTTAATGAGCAGTTCTTC. This codes for CASRAGGFNEQFF.

J is TRBJ1-2 and V is TRBV7-8, with a tentative D call TRBD1 (5 bases). V lost 1 base and J lost 8, with 14 bases in between. Germline V gene lookup returns CDR1 SGHVS and CDR2 FQNEAQ. The CDR3 sequence is 14 residues long. CDR3 DNA sequence: TGTGCCAGCAGCTTAGAAAAGGGGTTAGGCGGCTACACCTTC. This codes for CASSLEKGLGGYTF.